This T cell receptor beta chain is from a study of shared clonotypes between healthy human individuals (dated by TCRdb to about 2020). Broadly, across the study: Two women and a few men aged 18 to 49 years were included in the cohort. To increase sequencing depth and limit assay-specific biases, TCR repertoire library preparation and sequencing were carried out by different laboratories using diverse techniques. To estimate repertoire size and how much clonotypes are shared between individuals, the study performed deep sequencing of blood TCR repertoires from about five healthy adults. Per donor, three plates each were used for CD4 naive and CD4 memory, two for CD8 naive, and one for CD8 memory. Each donor's leukapheresis produced roughly between roughly 0.85 and 10 billion PBMCs. The paper as a whole reports these results and caveats: Larger estimated clonotype richness was generally found for naive subsets than for memory subsets. Clonotypes shared by all four sorted-subset donors showed higher generation probabilities than non-shared clonotypes. Pairwise subsampling led to the expectation that sequencing depth would affect the degree of clonotype sharing among donors. Sampling was restricted to blood, and TCR repertoires in tissues likely differ from the TCR repertoires found in blood. The genetic and exposure-history diversity represented was limited by the small number of donors. Incomplete sequencing was indicated by rarefaction of sorted-subset datasets, despite the large sequencing depth. Sharing across several donors was observed for about 5% of naive CD4, less than 4% of naive CD8, over 2% of memory CD4, and roughly 0.4% of memory CD8 clonotypes.

As regards this clone: The target of this receptor is not known. Per-base qualities were not stored, and no clone one base away is much larger.

For the CD8 naive samples, CD45RO-negative cells were positively selected for CCR7, yielding a CD45RA+CCR7+ population from which TemRA cells were excluded. Donors were healthy HIV-negative adults with no recently reported acute infections or vaccinations. Only Caucasian adults living in Nashville, Tennessee, USA were represented among the donors. Blood was obtained by leukapheresis, after which PBMCs were separated by Ficoll-Histopaque density gradient centrifugation and cryopreserved in liquid nitrogen vapor phase. Purity and quantity of every magnetically sorted T cell population were checked by analytical flow cytometry. Genomic DNA was isolated from every sorted fraction and measured by UV absorbance on a Nanodrop 2000c. Using the deep immunoSEQ assay, TCR CDR3 regions were amplified from genomic DNA by multiplex PCR. For each cell subset, the extracted genomic DNA was distributed evenly across all wells of several immunoSEQ 96-well plates, and each plate served as one replicate. For sorted subsets, about 210 ng of genomic DNA, equivalent to some 33,000 T cell genomes, went into each replicate PCR. The purified libraries were quantified using a Qubit 3.0 fluorometer, sized with a Bioanalyzer 2100, and then quantified again using the KAPA Library Quantification kit. Every immunoSEQ 96-well plate was sequenced on a separate single-read 150-cycle Illumina NextSeq 550 flow cell. Per the original workflow: Because only junctional sequences without quality scores were contained in the immunoSEQ output, filtering matching that applied to full-length reads could not be performed. Sequences were annotated with PyIR, a Python wrapper for IgBLAST v1.9, and V/J genes and CDR3 were assigned using IMGT germline references. Reads with weak V/J assignments (E-value above 1e-6), missing CDR3, stop codons, out-of-frame junctions, or ambiguous translated residues were removed. A V3J clonotype was defined by an identical inferred V gene, J gene, and CDR3 amino acid sequence. To compute the percentage overlap between repertoires, the number of shared unique clonotypes was divided by the size of the smaller repertoire. Three approaches were used to assess repertoire richness: RTK rarefaction, the Chao1 estimator, and Recon v2.1 estimates of unobserved clonotypes. For all TCRbeta clonotypes obtained by the gDNA method from a few donors, generation probabilities were computed with OLGA. TCRdb holds this immuneACCESS table with in-frame rearrangements only. Some clones are missing; in checked studies, unresolved V genes explain under half, and the rest has no known cause. V, J and clone size were drawn from that table, and D and trimming were deduced from the DNA. The sample yields millions of clones; about 95% were counted once. The leading ten clones occupy about 1.1% of the sample.

Trimming takes 3 bases off V and 0 bases off J; junction bases not matched to a gene: 15. CDR3 length: 20 amino acids, cysteine to phenylalanine. Here the CDR3 DNA is all that survives: 60 bases in frame from base 1. CDR1 is given as ENHRY and CDR2 as SYGVKD, both from the germline V gene. The V and J genes are TRBV10-3 and TRBJ2-1; 9 bases in between match TRBD1. The sequenced material came from naive CD8+ T cells sorted from blood. The cell subset or site tag for this specimen amounts to: CD45RA+CCR7+. The clonotype originates from a man between 18 and 29 years old in good health. The encoded CDR3 is CAISESTEGTGRLSYNEQFF. The nucleotide sequence reads TGTGCCATCAGTGAATCTACGGAAGGGACAGGGCGTCTCTCCTACAATGAGCAGTTCTTC.